Listed below are T cell receptor beta chains from one sample, sequenced in a study of cytomegalovirus exposure and HLA in healthy donors. The method was immunoSEQ multiplex PCR; TCRdb's version includes in-frame clones alone and lacks a portion of them. The table includes some 200,000 clones, about three quarters detected once. Material for sequencing was PBMCs. The receptors originated from a female donor in good health and CMV-seronegative. Each CDR3 is given with its conserved first and last residue. The D gene is left open where the match is weak. Clone size is stated in some rows and not others, as once, few, many or a class when expanded.

V gene	J gene	clone size	D gene	CDR3 DNA	CDR3 protein
TRBV7-8	TRBJ2-3	few	NA	TGTGCCAGCAGCTTAATGGAGGACACAGATACGCAGTATTTT	CASSLMEDTDTQYF
TRBV9	TRBJ2-3	NA	TRBD2	TGTGCCAGCAGCGTAGATAGCGGGGGGACGGATACGCAGTATTTT	CASSVDSGGTDTQYF
TRBV11-2	TRBJ2-7	NA	NA	TGTGCCAGCAGCCTAGGCGGGCTGGGGGGGCGCGAGCAGTACTTC	CASSLGGLGGREQYF
TRBV28	TRBJ1-1	few	NA	TGTGCCAGCAGTCCCCAAGGACTCCAAGCTTTCTTT	CASSPQGLQAFF
TRBV7-8	TRBJ1-6	NA	TRBD1	TGTGCCAGCAGCTTAATCCTTGGACAGGCTACTAATTCACCCCTCCACTTT	CASSLILGQATNSPLHF
TRBV6-5	TRBJ1-6	NA	NA	TGTGCCAGCAGTTACTCGAGACAGCCCAATTCACCCCTCCACTTT	CASSYSRQPNSPLHF
TRBV11-3	TRBJ2-1	NA	TRBD2	TGTGCCAGCAGCTTAAAGGGACTACCTAGCAATGAGCAGTTCTTC	CASSLKGLPSNEQFF
TRBV6-5	TRBJ1-1	NA	TRBD1	TGTGCCAGCGGCGGAGAGGGGGCCCCGAGGCGGGGAGCTTTCTTT	CASGGEGAPRRGAFF
TRBV7-9	TRBJ1-1	NA	NA	TGTGCCAGCAGTGGAGGGGAAGCTTTCTTT	CASSGGEAFF
TRBV30	TRBJ1-3	NA	NA	TGTGCCTGGAGTGAGGGAGAAGGAGGAAACACCATATATTTT	CAWSEGEGGNTIYF
TRBV14	TRBJ2-7	NA	NA	TGTGCCAGCAGCCAAGTCGGGACACCCTCTCTCAAGAGCTCCTACGAGCAGTACTTC	CASSQVGTPSLKSSYEQYF
TRBV7-9	TRBJ2-7	NA	TRBD2	TGTGCCAGCAGTAGTGCGGGAGGCGCCTACGAGCAGTACTTC	CASSSAGGAYEQYF
TRBV4-1	TRBJ2-6	NA	TRBD1	TGCGCCAGCAGCCAACGCATTGACAGGGGATTAGGCCCTGGGGCCAACGTCCTGACTTTC	CASSQRIDRGLGPGANVLTF